This TCR beta chain was sequenced for a study of graft-versus-host responses after intestinal transplantation. At the level of the study: Anti-thymocyte globulin served as induction for all recipients, who then took tacrolimus and steroids for about 3 years. Points from the study as a whole: GvH clones were identified in recipient marrow, with some first appearing in ileum or blood. After transplant, early declines in HvG clones were associated with peak levels of circulating GvH clones.

With regard to this clone: The antigen is not known.

Repertoires were generated with immunoSEQ multiplex PCR, while TCRdb's copy carries only in-frame clones and drops some. Here the sample spans under 20,000 clones, around 95% being singletons. The CDR3 has 14 residues. The germline V gene encodes CDR1 SGDLS and CDR2 YYNGEE. Between the trimmed V and J ends, which lost 2 bases and 2 bases, there was a span of 11 bases. The chain recombines TRBV9 with TRBJ2-7, with no clear D. The receptor comes from a human patient who received an intestinal transplant, so some T cells may come from the graft donor. The sequenced sample was PBMCs, obtained 23 days after intestinal transplant. The CDR3 nucleotides read TGTGCCAGCAGCGTGGGCGGAACCGCCTACGAGCAGTACTTC. This encodes CASSVGGTAYEQYF.